This T cell receptor (beta chain) was found in a study of blood T cell repertoires in COVID-19. Repertoires were generated with immunoSEQ multiplex PCR, while TCRdb's copy carries only in-frame clones and drops some. The repertoire has about 250,000 clones, 75% to 90% of them found once; the top ten carry 2.4%. The specimen sequenced was PBMCs or T cells enriched from blood (not recorded which). The receptor comes from a woman aged 18-29 years who had recovered from COVID-19.

CDR3 DNA: TGTGCCAGCCGGGGGGGGAGCTACAATGAGCAGTTCTTC. Translation gives CASRGGSYNEQFF. The rearrangement links TRBV28 to TRBJ2-1, with 8 positions matching TRBD2. V was pared by 8 bases and J by 3 bases, with 3 bases of the junction left unmatched. The CDR3 totals 13 residues. Germline assignment: CDR1 MDHEN and CDR2 SYDVKM. Complete variable domain (other parts from reference TRBV28 and TRBJ2-1): DVKVTQSSRYLVKRTGEKVFLECVQDMDHENMFWYRQDPGLGLRLIYFSYDVKMKEKGDIPEGYSVSREKKERFSLILESASTNQTSMYLCASRGGSYNEQFFGPGTRLTVL.